Listed below are T cell receptor beta chains from one sample, sequenced in a study of T cells in Graves' hyperthyroidism and ophthalmopathy. TCRdb passed the multiplex PCR reads through MiXCR, listing each CDR3 protein once. The top ten clones hold approximately 30% of a sample with roughly 500,000 distinct CDR3 sequences, 15% to 20% of them seen once. Sequencing was done on a sample of blood. The receptor source for this set is a woman younger than 45 with Graves' ophthalmopathy. CDR3s include the opening cysteine and the closing phenylalanine or tryptophan. D genes are given only for firm matches. Size is stated for part of the rows, as once, few or many counts, or as a class when the clone is expanded.

TRBV20-1	many	-	TRBJ2-5	CSATGASQETQYF	TGCAGTGCTACGGGGGCCTCCCAAGAGACCCAGTACTTC
TRBV4-3	-	-	TRBJ2-3	CASSQEGAVTTDTQYF	TGCGCCAGCAGCCAAGAAGGGGCAGTTACCACAGATACGCAGTATTTT
TRBV29-1	many	-	TRBJ2-3	CSVTESTDTQYF	TGCAGCGTGACAGAAAGCACAGATACGCAGTATTTT
TRBV27	many	-	TRBJ1-5	CASSLISSSNQPQHF	TGTGCCAGCAGTTTAATAAGCAGTAGCAATCAGCCCCAGCATTTT
TRBV12-3/TRBV12-4	few	-	TRBJ1-6	CASSSRDGSPLHF	TGTGCCAGCAGTTCGAGGGACGGGTCACCCCTCCACTTT
TRBV5-1	many	-	TRBJ2-7	CASSLEPARISYEQYF	TGCGCCAGCAGCTTGGAACCGGCACGAATCTCCTACGAGCAGTACTTC
TRBV7-9	-	-	TRBJ1-5	CASSISGESNQPQHF	TGTGCCAGCAGCATTTCAGGGGAAAGCAATCAGCCCCAGCATTTT
TRBV20-1	-	TRBD1	TRBJ2-2	CSASRGQPTGELFF	TGCAGTGCTAGTAGGGGACAGCCCACCGGGGAGCTGTTTTTT
TRBV4-3	few	TRBD2	TRBJ2-1	CASSQDPGLAGREQFF	TGCGCCAGCAGCCAAGATCCCGGACTAGCGGGGCGTGAGCAGTTCTTC
TRBV7-3	-	-	TRBJ2-7	CASSPQTSFYEQYF	TGTGCCAGCAGCCCACAGACTAGTTTCTACGAGCAGTACTTC
TRBV4-2	many	-	TRBJ2-7	CASSQGETSGSYEQYF	TGTGCCAGCAGCCAAGGAGAGACCTCCGGCTCCTACGAGCAGTACTTC
TRBV7-2	many	TRBD1	TRBJ2-5	CASSPGQIQETQYF	TGTGCCAGCAGCCCGGGACAGATACAAGAGACCCAGTACTTC
TRBV20-1	-	-	TRBJ2-7	CSAHGRSYEQYF	TGCAGTGCCCACGGACGGTCCTACGAGCAGTACTTC
TRBV6-2/TRBV6-3	few	TRBD2	TRBJ2-1	CASSPTSGNYNEQFF	TGTGCCAGCAGCCCTACTAGCGGGAACTACAATGAGCAGTTCTTC
TRBV20-1	many	-	TRBJ2-7	CSATPSLATFSYEQYF	TGCAGTGCCACGCCGTCGCTAGCGACATTCTCCTACGAGCAGTACTTC
TRBV13	-	-	TRBJ2-5	CASSLGGAKGQETQYF	TGTGCCAGCAGCTTAGGAGGAGCGAAGGGACAAGAGACCCAGTACTTC
TRBV20-1	many	-	TRBJ1-1	CSTRDGGGGTEAFF	TGCAGTACTAGGGACGGGGGGGGTGGGACTGAAGCTTTCTTT
TRBV7-8	many	-	TRBJ2-3	CASSLADGTDTQYF	TGTGCCAGCAGCTTAGCGGACGGGACAGATACGCAGTATTTT
TRBV6-1	-	-	TRBJ2-6	CASSPRAGSLSGANVLTF	TGTGCCAGCAGTCCCCGGGCAGGGAGTTTGTCTGGGGCCAACGTCCTGACTTTC
TRBV11-2	many	-	TRBJ2-7	CASSPGIRGEQYF	TGTGCCAGCAGCCCCGGGATCCGGGGCGAGCAGTACTTC
TRBV6-4	many	-	TRBJ1-1	CASSDCPRWNTEAFF	TGTGCCAGCAGTGACTGTCCGAGATGGAACACTGAAGCTTTCTTT
TRBV6-6	many	TRBD2	TRBJ2-1	CASSYFSGDEQFF	TGTGCCAGCAGTTACTTTAGCGGGGATGAGCAGTTCTTC
TRBV6-2/TRBV6-3	-	-	TRBJ1-2	CASSVGQLYTF	TGTGCCAGCAGCGTCGGACAGCTCTACACCTTC
TRBV20-1	-	TRBD1	TRBJ1-2	CSAPDRAYGYTF	TGCAGTGCTCCCGACAGGGCCTATGGCTACACCTTC
TRBV4-1	few	TRBD1	TRBJ2-3	CASSSRTGGPDTQYF	TGCGCCAGCAGCTCCCGGACAGGGGGACCAGATACGCAGTATTTT
TRBV24-1	many	TRBD1	TRBJ2-1	CATSDLQGNEQFF	TGTGCCACCAGTGATTTACAGGGGAATGAGCAGTTCTTC
TRBV6-1	many	-	TRBJ1-1	CASSDRTADEAFF	TGTGCCAGCAGTGACCGGACAGCCGACGAAGCTTTCTTT
TRBV25-1	few	TRBD2	TRBJ2-1	CASSESPGTSGSSLNEQFF	TGTGCCAGCAGTGAATCCCCCGGGACTAGCGGGAGCAGTCTCAATGAGCAGTTCTTC
TRBV6-2/TRBV6-3	few	-	TRBJ1-5	CASSLWGQLNQPQHF	TGTGCCAGCAGTCTCTGGGGGCAACTCAATCAGCCCCAGCATTTT
TRBV9	few	TRBD1	TRBJ2-7	CASSRSGTGRYEQYF	TGTGCCAGCAGCCGATCCGGGACAGGGCGCTACGAGCAGTACTTC
TRBV12-3/TRBV12-4	-	TRBD2	TRBJ2-2	CASSFTGGSLFGELFF	TGTGCCAGCAGTTTTACTGGCGGGAGCCTTTTCGGGGAGCTGTTTTTT
TRBV7-3	-	-	TRBJ2-1	CVSSLDYYNEQFF	TGTGTCAGCAGCTTGGACTACTACAATGAGCAGTTCTTC
TRBV7-9	many	-	TRBJ2-2	CASSDHWSRSSAGELFF	TGTGCCAGCAGCGACCACTGGTCGCGGTCTAGTGCCGGGGAGCTGTTTTTT